Listed below are T cell receptor beta chains from one sample, sequenced in a study of T cell responses to AZD1222 COVID-19 vaccine. The table came from immunoSEQ multiplex PCR; TCRdb's copy has only in-frame clones and leaves some out. The profile shows under 170,000 clones, more than 85% of them singletons. The specimen comprised peripheral blood, sampled 28 days after the second AZD1222 dose. These receptors were obtained from an adult who received the AZD1222 COVID-19 vaccine. Each CDR3 is given with its conserved first and last residue. D genes are given only for firm matches. For some rows the clone size is stated as once, few or many, or as a class when expanded; others skip it.

TRBD1 TRBJ1-1 NA TRBV28 TGTGCCAGCAGTTCGGCAGGGGGCGCGAGGACTGAAGCTTTCTTT CASSSAGGARTEAFF
TRBD1 TRBJ1-2 NA TRBV2 TGTGCCAGCAGTGAGTTAAGACAGGGGGTTTTCGGCTACACCTTC CASSELRQGVFGYTF
TRBD1 TRBJ1-3 NA TRBV14 TGTGCCAGCAGCCAAAGGTCGACAGGGGTCGGAAACACCATATATTTT CASSQRSTGVGNTIYF
TRBD1 TRBJ2-7 NA TRBV6-5 TGTGCCAGCAGTTACCGCGTAAACAGGGGTAAAGAGCAGTACTTC CASSYRVNRGKEQYF
NA TRBJ2-7 NA TRBV30 TGTGCCTGGAGTGTATTGGGTGACAGATCCTACGAGCAGTACTTC CAWSVLGDRSYEQYF
TRBD1 TRBJ2-3 NA TRBV5-1 TGCGCCAGCAGCCAGGGACAGGGAGGCTCAGATACGCAGTATTTT CASSQGQGGSDTQYF
TRBD1 TRBJ2-7 NA TRBV18 TGTGCCAGCTCAGCCGGGACAGAAGGCGAGCAGTACTTC CASSAGTEGEQYF
NA TRBJ2-7 NA TRBV24-1 TGTGCCACCAGTGATTTCAGCGGCTACGAGCAGTACTTC CATSDFSGYEQYF
TRBD1 TRBJ2-7 NA TRBV14 TGTGCCAGCAGCCACAGGGGGTTGGGCTCCTACGAGCAGTACTTC CASSHRGLGSYEQYF
NA TRBJ2-1 NA TRBV9 TGTGCCAGCAGCGTAGCTTTGGAGAATGAGCAGTTCTTC CASSVALENEQFF
NA TRBJ1-2 NA TRBV10-3 TGTGCCATCAGTGAGGTAAAGAATAGGAGCTACACCTTC CAISEVKNRSYTF
NA TRBJ1-2 NA TRBV7-9 TGTGCCAGCAGCCTTAACGGCGGTCCCAACTATGGCTACACCTTC CASSLNGGPNYGYTF
TRBD2 TRBJ2-5 once TRBV7-9 TGTGCCAGCAGCTTAAATTCGGGGGGAGAGACCCAGTACTTC CASSLNSGGETQYF
NA TRBJ1-1 NA TRBV7-9 TGTGCCAGCAGCATGGGACCTTTGGCTGAAGCTTTCTTT CASSMGPLAEAFF
NA TRBJ2-7 NA TRBV10-3 TGTGCCATCAGTGAGTCGGGCGCACGCGAGCAGTACTTC CAISESGAREQYF
NA TRBJ1-1 NA TRBV6-2/TRBV6-3 TGTGCCAGCAGTTGGTTCACTGGCACTGAAGCTTTCTTT CASSWFTGTEAFF
NA TRBJ1-5 NA TRBV10-3 TGTGCCATCAGTGAGGGCAGACAGGAAGTCAATCAGCCCCAGCATTTT CAISEGRQEVNQPQHF
NA TRBJ1-1 NA TRBV5-1 TGCGCCAGCAGCTTGGTAAGCGGGAGGGGGAACACTGAAGCTTTCTTT CASSLVSGRGNTEAFF
NA TRBJ1-1 NA TRBV3-1/TRBV3-2 TGTGCCAGCAGCCAAGACTCGAACACTGAAGCTTTCTTT CASSQDSNTEAFF
NA TRBJ1-3 NA TRBV4-3 TGCGCCAGCAGCCAAGACCCCAGGATCCCCTCTGGAAACACCATATATTTT CASSQDPRIPSGNTIYF
NA TRBJ1-5 once TRBV19 TGTGCCAGTAGTGGGGGGTGGAATCAGCCCCAGCATTTT CASSGGWNQPQHF
TRBD2 TRBJ2-7 NA TRBV7-2 TGTGCCAGCAGCCCGAGAGGCCTAGCGGTCCTCAACGAGCAGTACTTC CASSPRGLAVLNEQYF
NA TRBJ1-1 NA TRBV4-1 TGCGCCAGCAGCCAAGATGAATGGGGGGGGACGGCTGCTGAAGCTTTCTTT CASSQDEWGGTAAEAFF
TRBD2 TRBJ2-7 NA TRBV9 TGTGCCAGCAGCGTAGGCGGGAGGTCCTTCGGGGAGCAGTACTTC CASSVGGRSFGEQYF
TRBD1 TRBJ2-5 NA TRBV24-1 TGTGCCACCAGTGATTTAGGATCTGAACGTGCCGGGACAGGGGGGGAGACCCAGTACTTC CATSDLGSERAGTGGETQYF
TRBD2 TRBJ2-7 NA TRBV11-2 TGTGCCAGCAGCTTAATTAAGAGCGGGAGTATCAACGAGCAGTACTTC CASSLIKSGSINEQYF
TRBD1 TRBJ1-1 NA TRBV24-1 TGTGCCACCAGTGAGGGGACAGGAGGAAACACTGAAGCTTTCTTT CATSEGTGGNTEAFF
NA TRBJ1-3 NA TRBV12-5 TGTGCTAGTGGTTCGGCCAACACCATATATTTT CASGSANTIYF
TRBD2 TRBJ2-3 NA TRBV5-4 TGTGCCAGCAGCGCTGGACCGGGGACAGGTACTAGCGGGAGCCCAGATACGCAGTATTTT CASSAGPGTGTSGSPDTQYF
NA TRBJ1-1 NA TRBV5-4 TGTGCCAGCAGCTTTGAGACGAACACTGAAGCTTTCTTT CASSFETNTEAFF
NA TRBJ2-3 NA TRBV27 TGTGCCAGCAGTCCTCCCCCTCGGGAGAGCAGCTCAGATACGCAGTATTTT CASSPPPRESSSDTQYF
NA TRBJ1-3 once TRBV10-3 TGTGCCATCAGCTATACCGTCTCTGGAAACACCATATATTTT CAISYTVSGNTIYF
TRBD1 TRBJ2-1 NA TRBV24-1 TGTGCCACCAGTGATTTGAGAACAGGGGGCGATGAGCAGTTCTTC CATSDLRTGGDEQFF
NA TRBJ2-1 once TRBV7-2 TGTGCCAGCAGCTTCACCTCGAGGGGCGGGCCCTTCTTC CASSFTSRGGPFF
NA TRBJ1-1 NA TRBV10-2 TGCGCCAGCAGTGACTCTTCGAGGTCCGAAGCTTTCTTT CASSDSSRSEAFF
NA TRBJ1-1 once TRBV7-2 TGTGCCAGCAGCTTAGCGCGGGGGGGAAGAAAGGCTGAAGCTTTCTTT CASSLARGGRKAEAFF
NA TRBJ2-7 NA TRBV2 TGTGCCAGCAGTTACCAACACGGGATCTACGAGCAGTACTTC CASSYQHGIYEQYF
NA TRBJ1-1 NA TRBV4-1 TGCGCCAGCAGCCAAGATTTCGGACAAGGAGGGAAGAACACTGAAGCTTTCTTT CASSQDFGQGGKNTEAFF
TRBD2 TRBJ2-7 NA TRBV11-3 TGTGCCAGCAGCTTAGGCGGTAGGACTAGCGGGACCATGGGAAACGAGCAGTACTTC CASSLGGRTSGTMGNEQYF
NA TRBJ2-1 few TRBV11-2 TGTGCCAGCAGCAATAAGCCGACAGCCTCCTCTGTCGATGAGCAGTTCTTC CASSNKPTASSVDEQFF
NA TRBJ2-1 NA TRBV6-1 TGTGCCAGCAGTGAAGACTTCTCCTCCTACAATGAGCAGTTCTTC CASSEDFSSYNEQFF
TRBD1 TRBJ2-7 NA TRBV6-2/TRBV6-3 TGTGCCAGCAGCCCGGACAGGGAAGCGTACGAGCAGTACTTC CASSPDREAYEQYF
TRBD1 TRBJ2-7 NA TRBV27 TGTGCCAGCAGGGGGACAGGGAGGGAATCCTACGAGCAGTACTTC CASRGTGRESYEQYF
TRBD2 TRBJ2-1 NA TRBV6-5 TGTGCCAGCACCGGTCTAGCGGGAGCCCACAGTGAGCAGTTCTTC CASTGLAGAHSEQFF
TRBD2 TRBJ2-7 NA TRBV9 TGTGCCAGCAGCGGGACTAGCGGGAGTCACGAGCAGTACTTC CASSGTSGSHEQYF
NA TRBJ1-2 once TRBV6-5 TGTGCCAGCAGGTCAGGGGATGGCTACACCTTC CASRSGDGYTF
NA TRBJ1-2 NA TRBV24-1 TGTGCCACCAGTGGAGTTGGGAATCAGGATGGCTACACCTTC CATSGVGNQDGYTF